This T cell receptor beta chain was sequenced during a study of neurological immune-mediated disorders. At the level of the study: For the approximately 34 multiple sclerosis patients, the disease was relapsing-remitting in around 31 and secondary progressive in 3.

This clonotype was seen at least ten times. Its target is not known. Over 180 million TCR-beta sequences, together covering 15-18 subjects, were produced by every individual sequencing run that was carried out. From the 5' RACE reads, TCRdb called clonotypes with MiXCR, one entry per CDR3 protein. This sample has about 70,000 distinct CDR3 sequences, with roughly 3.1% found just once. The germline V gene has CDR1 SEHNR and CDR2 FQNEAQ (reference sequence). V lost 5 bases and J 0 bases, leaving 11 bases between the germline ends. The CDR3 totals 15 residues. General study findings and limits: Grouping of repertoires by phylogeny put those of 18 of 34 multiple sclerosis patients into a single related-CDR3 cluster, a possible signature.

This clonotype originated in a woman aged 45-59 years with multiple sclerosis. The rearrangement uses TRBV7-9 and TRBJ2-4; tentatively, D is TRBD2 (6 bases). The sample was PBMCs. The CDR3 loop reads CASSRDLTAKNIQYF. The CDR3 DNA sequence: TGTGCCAGCAGCCGGGACTTAACAGCCAAAAACATTCAGTACTTC.